Described below is a single T cell receptor beta chain sequence and its context. This clone was counted a few times. The clone's antigen remains unknown. No clone much larger than this one lies a single base away; base qualities are absent. None of the patients had been given any treatment before thyroid surgery. Using T-cell receptor beta sequencing, the researchers looked back retrospectively at clinical samples from patients, gathered between about 2011 and 2018. The data were obtained in a study of metastatic and nonmetastatic thyroid tumors (dated by TCRdb to the early 2020s). For the wider study: Repertoires from peripheral blood and from tumor or nodule tissue samples of malignant and benign thyroid patients were compared. Beyond this particular receptor, the publication reports: TCR beta diversity was reported as significantly higher in malignant tumors than in benign nodules, in both blood and tumor samples.

The method behind the library was PCR. Sequencing relied on an Illumina HiSeq 4000. The TCR beta-chain CDR3 region of each patient was profiled by high-throughput sequencing. Per the authors' processing: A classifier to discriminate distant-metastatic papillary thyroid cancer patients was built from CDR3 differences across clinicopathological groups. The Shannon index was used to measure repertoire diversity, and the Morisita-Horn index was used to measure how similar tumor and blood repertoires were. The public reads were run again by TCRdb, first through fastp at Q25 and then through MiXCR, and only productive beta chains were kept. The V and J calls reflect TCRdb's pipeline rather than the authors' work. A total of tens of thousands of clones appear in this sample, roughly an eighth of them only once. The top ten hold roughly 9.1% of the sample. For CDR1 and CDR2, the germline V gene lists SNHLY and FYNNEI. The junction shows trimming of 6 bases on V and 5 bases on J, and the gene matches do not reach 10 bases of it. The CDR3, cysteine through phenylalanine, is 15 amino acids long. Only the CDR3 portion is preserved as DNA: 45 bases, with reading frame beginning at the first base.

The TCR comes from a female donor with papillary thyroid cancer or a benign thyroid nodule (not recorded which). Some clones in this sample may be carry-over from other donors' samples. The sample comprised tumor tissue. The sequence joins TRBV2 to TRBJ2-7, and 10 bases in between align with TRBD1. The bases are TGTGCCAGCAGGGGACAGGGGTTCGGACTGGACGAGCAGTACTTC. Its protein is CASRGQGFGLDEQYF.